This T cell receptor (beta chain) came from a study of cytomegalovirus exposure and HLA in healthy donors. The study's findings and limits: Upon later analysis, HLA-associated TCR beta chains proved more clonally expanded than other, equally common chains.

As for this clone: Its target is not known.

Primers for the PCR totalled 60 Vbeta and 13 Jbeta. TCRdb's table, derived via immunoSEQ multiplex PCR, lists solely in-frame clones and lacks some. The sample lists about 150,000 clones, over 65% occurring once. Healthy bone marrow donors supplied every sample. CDR3 length equals 16 residues. The germline V gene has CDR1 SGHRS and CDR2 YFSETQ. Trimming at V came to 1 base and at J to 8 bases, leaving 12 bases not matched to a gene. The source is a middle-aged woman in good health and CMV-seronegative. This rearrangement joins TRBV5-1 to TRBJ1-2; 9 bases agree with TRBD1. Source material: PBMCs. CDR3 loop: CASSLQPGDRVEGYTF. CDR3 sequence (DNA): TGCGCCAGCAGCTTGCAGCCGGGGGACAGGGTAGAAGGCTACACCTTC.